These 16 T cell receptor beta chains were all obtained from the same sample, sequenced in a study of STAT5B mutations in CD4+ large granular lymphocyte leukemia (dated by TCRdb to between 2021 and 2022). Library preparation used the immunoSEQ multiplex PCR assay. Not all clones reach the TCRdb copy of this immuneACCESS table, which keeps in-frame sequences only. Checked studies attribute under half of the gap to unresolved V genes and leave the rest unexplained. Recorded for this sample are approximately 24,000 clones; approximately 81% of them occurred a single time. 0.3% to 0.35% of the sample is held by the ten biggest clonotypes. The sequenced material came from CD4+ T cells from blood buffy coats. Every receptor here comes from a human donor in good health.

The chain is built from TRBV5-6 and TRBJ2-1; 10 bases fit TRBD2. Germline CDR1 SGHDT, CDR2 YYEEEE. V shed 2 bases and J 2 bases; nucleotides not matched to a gene: 1. The CDR3 totals 15 residues. CDR3 sequence: CASSFGTSAYNEQFF. The CDR3, as DNA: TGTGCCAGCAGCTTCGGGACTAGCGCCTACAATGAGCAGTTCTTC.

The chain links TRBV6-5 to TRBJ2-1; a possible D gene is TRBD1 (6 bases). This CDR3 comprises 14 residues. V lost 0 bases and J 7 bases, leaving 10 bases between the germline ends. In germline, CDR1 is MNHEY, CDR2 SVGAGI. CDR3 in DNA: TGTGCCAGCAGTTACTCGGGGGCTCAGAATGAGCAGTTCTTC. It translates to CASSYSGAQNEQFF.

The chain uses TRBV19 and TRBJ2-5, with 12 nucleotides matching TRBD2. CDR1 and CDR2 (germline): LNHDA, SQIVND (reference sequence). V shed 3 bases and J 5 bases; nucleotides not matched to a gene: 13. CDR3 length: 18 residues. Here the CDR3 reads CASSIGYSSGRVGETQYF. CDR3 nucleotide sequence: TGTGCCAGTAGTATTGGGTATTCTAGCGGGAGGGTAGGGGAGACCCAGTACTTC.

The chain couples TRBV6-6 to TRBJ2-1, with 11 bases aligning to TRBD1. CDR1 is MNHNY, CDR2 SVGAGI, per germline (reference sequence). The ends lost 6 bases at V and 6 bases at J; junction bases unmatched: 4. CDR3 length equals 14 residues. The CDR3 reads CASRPGTGGNEQFF. The CDR3 bases are TGTGCCAGCAGGCCCGGGACAGGGGGCAATGAGCAGTTCTTC.

The chain combines TRBV5-4 with TRBJ2-5, with D possibly being TRBD2 (6 bases). The J call could be wrong; TRBJ2-7 is a better fit for the DNA end. The CDR3 length is 13 residues. In germline, CDR1 is SGHNT, CDR2 YYREEE (reference sequence). CDR3 amino acids: CASSLGAGYEQYF. The CDR3 nucleotides read TGTGCCAGCAGCTTGGGAGCGGGCTACGAGCAGTACTTC.

The chain has TRBV19 and TRBJ1-1; TRBD1 might be the D (6 bases). CDR1 and CDR2 (germline): LNHDA, SQIVND (reference sequence). Trimming pared 6 bases from V and 11 bases from J, leaving 19 bases between. CDR3 size: 13 residues. For the CDR3, the DNA is TGTGCCAGTAGCCTCGGCAGGGGAGGAATGGCTTTCTTT. It codes for CASSLGRGGMAFF.

V and J are TRBV2 and TRBJ2-7, with 7 bases fitting TRBD1. This CDR3 spans 13 amino acids. After removal of 10 bases from V and 3 bases from J, the junction contained 9 bases not matched to a gene. Germline V gene data show CDR1 as SNHLY and CDR2 as FYNNEI. In DNA, the CDR3 is TGTGCCAACCCTAGGGGGCGGTACTACGAGCAGTACGTC. Amino acids: CANPRGRYYEQYV.

The rearrangement links TRBV7-2 to TRBJ2-5; D may correspond to TRBD1 or TRBD2 (5 bases each). The closer fit of TRBJ2-7 to the DNA end suggests the J call may be wrong. Germline loops: CDR1 SGHTA, CDR2 FQGNSA. The CDR3 runs to 15 residues. This CDR3 is CASSLSSGRPYEQYF. The CDR3 bases are TGTGCCAGCAGCTTAAGTTCGGGACGGCCCTACGAGCAGTACTTC.

This chain connects TRBV11-2 to TRBJ2-3; D is unclear. The CDR3 runs to 12 residues. Trimming left V 4 bases short and J 0 bases short, with 2 bases between. The V gene's germline CDR1 is SGHAT and CDR2 FQNNGV. CDR3 in DNA: TGTGCCAGCAGCTCTAGCACAGATACGCAGTATTTT. This translates into CASSSSTDTQYF.

The CDR3 DNA reads as TGTGCCAGCAGCTTGGCCCCGGACAGTACCCCTGGCTACACCTTC. As protein: CASSLAPDSTPGYTF. The genes are TRBV5-4 and TRBJ1-2; a possible D gene is TRBD1 (6 bases). The CDR3 runs to 15 residues. Germline V lookup: CDR1 SGHNT, CDR2 YYREEE (reference sequence). The ends were cut back, 0 bases at V and 7 bases at J, with 16 bases in the middle. Complete variable domain (other parts from reference TRBV5-4 and TRBJ1-2): ETGVTQSPTHLIKTRGQQVTLRCSSQSGHNTVSWYQQALGQGPQFIFQYYREEENGRGNFPPRFSGLQFPNYSSELNVNALELDDSALYLCASSLAPDSTPGYTFGSGTRLTVV.

In its sample, this clone was seen a few times. The V gene is TRBV7-2, the J gene TRBJ2-7; TRBD2 matches at 9 bases. J was trimmed by 3 bases and V by 3 bases; bases with no gene match: 3. Germline loops: CDR1 SGHTA, CDR2 FQGNSA. This CDR3 comprises 14 residues. CDR3 loop: CASSFSGGIYEQYV. In DNA form, the CDR3 reads TGTGCCAGCAGCTTCAGCGGGGGGATCTACGAGCAGTACGTC.

The CDR3, as DNA: TGTGCCAGCAGCTTCTGGGGGAACGAGCAGTACGTC. Its translation: CASSFWGNEQYV. This rearrangement joins TRBV5-5 to TRBJ2-7; D is possibly TRBD1 or TRBD2 (5 bases each). CDR1 is SGHKS, CDR2 YYEKEE, per germline (reference sequence). The CDR3 has 12 residues. Trimming left V 2 bases short and J 5 bases short, with 8 bases between.

This chain links TRBV6-5 with TRBJ1-2; D gene unclear. The CDR3 is 13 amino acids. The V and J ends lost 3 bases and 2 bases respectively, with 7 bases between them. The germline gives CDR1 MNHEY, CDR2 SVGAGI. This CDR3 reads CASSYWQNYGYTF. CDR3 DNA sequence: TGTGCCAGCAGTTATTGGCAGAACTATGGCTACACCTTC.

The CDR3 DNA is TGTGCCAGCAGCTTTTTTAGCCGGGAGGCCCAAGAGACCCAGTACTTC. This codes for CASSFFSREAQETQYF. The chain uses TRBV5-4 and TRBJ2-5, with 7 bases matching TRBD2. Losses at the gene ends were 2 bases for V and 1 base for J; bases not matched to a gene: 8. This CDR3 is 16 amino acids long. CDR1 and CDR2 (germline): SGHNT, YYREEE (reference sequence).

The chain combines TRBV4-2 with TRBJ2-7, with a tentative D call TRBD2 (5 bases). This CDR3 region has 15 residues. With 0 bases removed from V and 3 bases from J, the gap between germline ends came to 12 bases. The V gene's germline CDR1 is LGHNA and CDR2 YNFKEQ. CDR3 region: CASSQEVTKDYEQYF. The DNA for the CDR3 is TGTGCCAGCAGCCAAGAGGTGACTAAAGACTACGAGCAGTACTTC.

V usage is TRBV7-9 and J usage is TRBJ2-1; 9 nucleotides agree with TRBD2. Germline CDR1 SEHNR, CDR2 FQNEAQ (reference sequence). The CDR3 extends over 17 amino acids. With 5 bases clipped from V and 9 bases from J, the junction kept 17 bases outside the gene matches. Here the CDR3 DNA reads TGTGCCAGCAGCGTACCCTCCGACGGGCGGGGGGGCTTTGAGCAGTTCTTC. The encoded protein is CASSVPSDGRGGFEQFF.